A single sample is the source of the 20 T cell receptor beta chains below, sequenced in a study of metastatic and nonmetastatic thyroid tumors. Before thyroid surgery, none of the patients had received any treatment. TCRdb re-called clones from the PCR reads using MiXCR. The table shows about 92,000 clones, with 15% occurring only once. The sample comprised blood. These receptors were obtained from a female donor with papillary thyroid cancer or a benign thyroid nodule (not recorded which). Some clones in this sample may be carry-over from other donors' samples.

This clone was observed a few times. The junction and the germline gene differ at one end; a read error may be behind it. Different DNA sequences within this sample yield the same CDR3. The rearrangement joins TRBV28 to TRBJ1-2; 9 nucleotides agree with TRBD1. CDR1 and CDR2 (germline): MDHEN, SYDVKM. This CDR3 contains 14 residues. The DNA of the CDR3 is TGTGCCAGCAGTCAGGAAACGGGACAGGGATCGGACACATTC. It encodes CASSQETGQGSDTF.

This clone was seen many times. The V call is TRBV5-1, the J call TRBJ2-7; tentatively, D is TRBD2 (5 bases). This CDR3 has 13 amino acids. V gave up 0 bases and J gave up 3 bases, with 7 bases separating them. Per germline, CDR1 SGHRS and CDR2 YFSETQ. The chain's CDR3 is CASSLAAGYEQYF. CDR3 in DNA: TGCGCCAGCAGCTTGGCGGCGGGCTACGAGCAGTACTTC.

This clone appeared many times. The chain couples TRBV27 to TRBJ2-3; TRBD2 agrees at 8 bases. Germline-derived CDR1 and CDR2 are MNHEY and SMNVEV (reference sequence). Trimming at V came to 5 bases and at J to 1 base, leaving 11 bases not matched to a gene. There are 17 residues in the CDR3. The CDR3 DNA is TGTGCCAGCAGTCGCCGGGGGGGCGTTATTCGCACAGATACGCAGTATTTT. The encoded protein is CASSRRGGVIRTDTQYF.

This clone was seen a handful of times. A much larger clonotype is one base distant, so this may be a read error. The rearrangement links TRBV10-3 to TRBJ2-2, with D possibly matching TRBD2 (6 bases). The germline gives CDR1 ENHRY, CDR2 SYGVKD. Trimming took 5 bases from V and 5 from J, leaving 15 bases between them. The CDR3 sequence is 15 residues long. The CDR3 loop reads CAISRAGRETGELFF. CDR3 nucleotide sequence: TGTGCCATCAGTCGGGCCGGCCGGGAGACCGGGGAGCTGTTTTTT.

This chain connects TRBV30 to TRBJ2-1; no clear D. With 2 bases removed from V and 8 bases from J, the gap between germline ends came to 19 bases. There are 15 residues in the CDR3. Germline loops: CDR1 GTSNPN, CDR2 SVGIG (reference sequence). The CDR3 loop is CAWSRAAGWPDEQFF. The CDR3, as DNA: TGTGCCTGGAGTAGGGCAGCCGGGTGGCCTGATGAGCAGTTCTTC.

This clone was picked up many times. The chain has TRBV9 and TRBJ2-1; D is possibly TRBD1 (6 bases). With 6 bases removed from V and 4 bases from J, the gap between germline ends came to 23 bases. The CDR3 runs to 17 residues. In germline, CDR1 is SGDLS, CDR2 YYNGEE. The CDR3 DNA is TGTGCCAGCACCGCGACAGGAGAAGGGACCTCTTACAATGAGCAGTTCTTC. Protein: CASTATGEGTSYNEQFF.

This clone was recorded many times. The chain combines TRBV2 with TRBJ2-3; unclear D gene. Germline V CDR1 and CDR2: SNHLY, FYNNEI. V was shortened by 3 bases and J by 4 bases, with 11 bases between the two germline ends. The CDR3 consists of 14 residues. CDR3 coding DNA: TGTGCCAGCAGTGATGGTTTTTTGCCAGATACGCAGTATTTT. It translates to CASSDGFLPDTQYF.

With respect to this clone: A clone one base away is much larger, so this may be a read error. This sequence joins TRBV6-1 and TRBJ2-1; D gene ambiguous. Germline loops: CDR1 MNHNS, CDR2 SASEGT. This CDR3 contains 12 residues. V lost 7 bases, J lost 4 bases, and 8 bases lay in between. The CDR3 loop reads CASTGVYNEQFF. CDR3 DNA: TGTGCCAGCACTGGCGTGTACAATGAGCAGTTCTTC.

This clone was seen at least ten times. The rearrangement uses TRBV15 and TRBJ2-7; perhaps TRBD1 as D (6 bases). Germline CDR1 and CDR2: LNHNV and YYDKDF (reference sequence). This CDR3 has 14 residues. The V end lost 0 bases, the J end lost 2 bases, and 8 bases lay between the germline ends. CDR3 DNA sequence: TGTGCCACCAGCAGAGAAGGACAGACCTACGAGCAGTACTTC. This encodes CATSREGQTYEQYF.

This clone was seen at least ten times. V gene TRBV19 combines with J gene TRBJ2-7; TRBD2 matches at 10 bases. The V gene's germline CDR1 is LNHDA and CDR2 SQIVND (reference sequence). The CDR3 has 14 residues. Germline trimming cut 0 bases from V and 6 bases from J; bases unmatched to any gene: 2. DNA of the CDR3: TGTGCCAGTAGTATAGAGGGACTAGCGTCCGAGCAGTACTTC. It yields the protein CASSIEGLASEQYF.

This clone was detected ten times or more. Possible read error: a much larger clone is one base away. The rearrangement links TRBV6-1 to TRBJ1-1, with D possibly matching TRBD1 (5 bases). The CDR3 is made up of 13 amino acids. The V and J ends lost 11 bases and 6 bases respectively, with 19 bases between them. Germline V gene sequence: CDR1 MNHNS, CDR2 SASEGT. This CDR3 reads CACRPPGVSEAFF. Here the CDR3 DNA reads TGTGCCTGCCGCCCCCCGGGGGTGTCTGAAGCTTTCTTT.

The table lists this clone with many counts. Other DNA sequences in this specimen translate into the identical CDR3. The V gene is TRBV7-3, the J gene TRBJ2-3; TRBD2 agrees at 9 bases. The CDR3 loop spans 16 amino acids. CDR1 and CDR2 from the germline V gene are SGHTA and FQGTGA. V was pared by 5 bases and J by 0 bases, with 6 bases of the junction left unmatched. The CDR3 region is CASSPAGGASTDTQYF. CDR3 nucleotides: TGTGCCAGCAGCCCAGCGGGGGGTGCTAGCACAGATACGCAGTATTTT.

This chain uses TRBV5-4 with TRBJ2-7; a possible D gene is TRBD1 (6 bases). Looked up from germline, CDR1 is SGHNT and CDR2 is YYREEE (reference sequence). This CDR3 region has 15 residues. The ends were cut back, 2 bases at V and 4 bases at J, with 16 bases in the middle. The CDR3 nucleotides read TGTGCCAGCAGCTTAATATATAAACAGGGTTACGAGCAGTACTTC. Its translation: CASSLIYKQGYEQYF. Full variable domain (remainder filled in from reference TRBV5-4 and TRBJ2-7): ETGVTQSPTHLIKTRGQQVTLRCSSQSGHNTVSWYQQALGQGPQFIFQYYREEENGRGNFPPRFSGLQFPNYSSELNVNALELDDSALYLCASSLIYKQGYEQYFGPGTRLTVT.

In its sample, this clone was seen a few times. The V gene is TRBV14, the J gene TRBJ1-3, with TRBD1 matching over 7 bases. Trimming took 0 bases from V and 2 from J; bases not matched to a gene: 10. Germline-derived CDR1 and CDR2 are SGHDN and FVKESK. This CDR3 contains 18 residues. CDR3 nucleotides: TGTGCCAGCAGCCAAGAAAAGGACAGGATAAACCCTGGAAACACCATATATTTT. Protein: CASSQEKDRINPGNTIYF.

With respect to this clone: The CDR3 ends on some other residue instead of the conserved phenylalanine or tryptophan, so this is likely a read error. V usage is TRBV20-1 and J usage is TRBJ2-7; 9 bases align to TRBD2. This CDR3 comprises 15 residues. V shed 5 bases, J shed 4 bases, and the junction held 12 bases outside the gene matches. Per germline, CDR1 DFQATT and CDR2 SNEGSKA (reference sequence). CDR3 sequence: CSADSSGVSSYEQYI. The CDR3 DNA reads TGCAGTGCTGACTCTAGCGGGGTATCCTCTTACGAGCAGTACATC.

V and J are TRBV11-2 and TRBJ1-2; 7 bases agree with TRBD1. Germline trimming cut 5 bases from V and 4 bases from J; bases unmatched to any gene: 13. The CDR3 spans 16 residues. Germline lookup yields CDR1 SGHAT and CDR2 FQNNGV. CDR3 sequence (DNA): TGTGCCAGCAGCCGAAATCGTCTACAGGGGTCCTATGGCTACACCTTC. Amino acid sequence: CASSRNRLQGSYGYTF.

In its sample, this clone was seen many times. This chain joins TRBV7-8 and TRBJ2-2; weak D call: TRBD1 (6 bases). CDR1 and CDR2 from the germline V gene are SGHVS and FQNEAQ. This CDR3 comprises 18 residues. V was shortened by 2 bases and J by 3 bases, with 19 bases between the two germline ends. Written as DNA, the CDR3 is TGTGCCAGCAGCTTACCCCTAGAGAGGGCAGGGGACACCGGGGAGCTGTTTTTT. Residues: CASSLPLERAGDTGELFF. Drawing the rest from reference TRBV7-8 and TRBJ2-2, the complete variable domain is GAGVSQSPRYKVAKRGQDVALRCDPISGHVSLFWYQQALGQGPEFLTYFQNEAQLDKSGLPSDRFFAERPEGSVSTLKIQRTQQEDSAVYLCASSLPLERAGDTGELFFGEGSRLTVL.

This clone was seen more than once but under ten times. The junction shows a germline mismatch at one end, possibly a read error. Additional DNA sequences in this sample encode the identical CDR3. This chain joins TRBV6-2 or TRBV6-3 and TRBJ2-6; maybe TRBD2 (6 bases). CDR3 length: 16 residues. The germline V gene has CDR1 MNHEY and CDR2 SVGEGT. In nucleotides, the CDR3 is TGTGCCAGCAGTTACCACGGGAGCTCCGGGGCCAATGTCCTGACTTTC. Translation gives CASSYHGSSGANVLTF.

In its sample, this clone was seen many times. This rearrangement joins TRBV18 to TRBJ2-7; D gene uncertain. This CDR3 is built from 16 residues. CDR1 and CDR2 from the germline V gene are KGHSH and LQKENI. V was pared by 4 bases and J by 13 bases, with 29 bases between. The CDR3 DNA reads as TGTGCCAGCTCACTATTTGCCGACCGTTTTCTATACGAGCTTTACTTC. Translation: CASSLFADRFLYELYF.

This clone came up many times. J is TRBJ2-5 and V is TRBV18; D gene ambiguous. There are 11 residues in the CDR3. In germline, CDR1 is KGHSH, CDR2 LQKENI. V lost 5 bases to trimming and J lost 2 bases, with 3 bases between them. This CDR3 is CASSAQETQYF. DNA of the CDR3: TGTGCCAGCTCAGCGCAAGAGACCCAGTACTTC.